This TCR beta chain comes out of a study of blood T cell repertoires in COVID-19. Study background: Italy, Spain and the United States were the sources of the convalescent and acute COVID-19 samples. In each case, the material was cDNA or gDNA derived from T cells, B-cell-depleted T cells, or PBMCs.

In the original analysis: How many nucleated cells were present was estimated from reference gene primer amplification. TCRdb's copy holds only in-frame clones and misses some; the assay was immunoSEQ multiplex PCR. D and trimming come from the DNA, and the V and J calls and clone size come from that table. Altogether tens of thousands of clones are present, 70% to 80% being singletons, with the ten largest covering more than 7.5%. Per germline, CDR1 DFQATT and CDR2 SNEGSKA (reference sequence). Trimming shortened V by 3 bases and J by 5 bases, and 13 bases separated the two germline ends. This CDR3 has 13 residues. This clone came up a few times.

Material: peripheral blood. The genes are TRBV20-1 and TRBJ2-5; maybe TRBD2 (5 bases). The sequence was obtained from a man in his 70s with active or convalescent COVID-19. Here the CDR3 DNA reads TGCAGTGCTAGTTCCTCCTCGGGGGAGACCCAGTACTTC. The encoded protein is CSASSSSGETQYF.